What follows is one T cell receptor (beta chain) and its context. Sequencing used immunoSEQ multiplex PCR; TCRdb keeps in-frame clones, though not all of them. The sample carries fewer than 250,000 clones, 85% to 90% recorded once. The data stem from a study of cytomegalovirus exposure and HLA in healthy donors. Overall study: A later analysis reported the same platform for the approximately 110 validation repertoires and the approximately 640 first-cohort repertoires.

The V gene lost 9 bases and the J gene lost 0 bases, with 15 bases spanning the gap. The germline V gene encodes CDR1 LNHDA and CDR2 SQIVND (reference sequence). The CDR3 spans 15 residues. The clonotype comes from a man aged 18 to 30 in good health and CMV-seronegative. V and J are TRBV19 and TRBJ1-5; a weak D match, TRBD1 (5 bases). Sequencing was carried out using PBMCs. CDR3 sequence: CASSETVNSNQPQHF. DNA for the CDR3: TGTGCCAGCTCAGAGACAGTGAATAGCAATCAGCCCCAGCATTTT. The full variable domain, completed using reference TRBV19 and TRBJ1-5, is DGGITQSPKYLFRKEGQNVTLSCEQNLNHDAMYWYRQDPGQGLRLIYYSQIVNDFQKGDIAEGYSVSREKKESFPLTVTSAQKNPTAFYLCASSETVNSNQPQHFGDGTRLSIL.